This TCR beta chain was identified during a study of shared clonotypes between healthy human individuals. Assay: immunoSEQ multiplex PCR; the TCRdb copy retains only in-frame clones and omits some. The profile shows fewer than 3 million clones, under 95% of them singletons. Trimming shortened V by 3 bases and J by 14 bases, and 17 bases separated the two germline ends. The CDR3 length is 13 residues. CDR1 LNHDA and CDR2 SQIVND come from the germline V gene (reference sequence). This chain connects TRBV19 to TRBJ1-5, with a possible D match to TRBD1 (6 bases). The receptor comes from a man younger than 30 in good health. Some clones in this sample may be carry-over from other donors' samples. The material sequenced was naive CD4+ T cells from PBMCs. Stated subset: CD45RA+ positively selected. In DNA, the CDR3 is TGTGCCAGTAGTATGCGTCGACAGGATGGAAAGCATTTT. As protein: CASSMRRQDGKHF.